This T cell receptor (beta chain) was captured in a study of blood T cells in healthy people across ages. Study-level background: Capture by template switching was about one barcoded beta molecule per two T cells. General study results and limits: Age brought a roughly linear fall in TCR beta diversity measured per million T cells. Long-lived donors had more naive CD4+ cells and higher diversity than aged donors.

Using a J-beta primer mix together with a sample-barcoded 5' primer, a second PCR was run for roughly 7 to 11 cycles. TCRdb independently ran MiXCR on the 5' RACE reads; one entry per CDR3 protein. This sample has about 380,000 distinct CDR3 sequences, with more than 45% found just once. In regard to this clonotype: Its target is unknown. Germline is not matched at one junction end, which may reflect a read error.

CDR1 SGHTA and CDR2 FQGNSA come from the germline V gene. This CDR3 region has 17 residues. Sequences were obtained from blood. The chain couples TRBV7-2 to TRBJ2-6; D tentatively fits TRBD1 or TRBD2 (7 bases each). This clonotype originated in a man aged 60 to 69 in good health. The CDR3 DNA reads TGTGCCAGCAGCACCCTAGGCGGTCAGGGGGGGGCCAACGTCCCGACTTTC. Translated: CASSTLGGQGGANVPTF.